What follows are 11 T cell receptor beta chains derived from one specimen sequenced in a study of immune evolution from preneoplasia to lung adenocarcinoma. The data were produced by immunoSEQ multiplex PCR, yet TCRdb's version contains in-frame clones alone and is incomplete. The sample lists 10,000 or so clones, 88% occurring once. The sample comprised FFPE invasive lung adenocarcinoma tissue. The receptor set was obtained from a person between 65 and 79 years old with invasive lung adenocarcinoma. Some clones in this sample may be carry-over from other donors' samples.

This clone was found a few times. In DNA, the CDR3 is TGCAGCGCCAGTGATAATGAAAAACTGTTTTTT. Encoded protein: CSASDNEKLFF. The J gene is TRBJ1-4, the V gene TRBV29-1; D is ambiguous. CDR3 size: 11 residues. Per germline, CDR1 SQVTM and CDR2 ANQGSEA. With 7 bases removed from V and 4 bases from J, the gap between germline ends came to 7 bases. Full variable domain (remainder filled in from reference TRBV29-1 and TRBJ1-4): SAVISQKPSRDICQRGTSLTIQCQVDSQVTMMFWYRQQPGQSLTLIATANQGSEATYESGFVIDKFPISRPNLTFSTLTVSNMSPEDSSIYLCSASDNEKLFFGSGTQLSVL.

This clone showed up just a few times. The genes are TRBV5-4 and TRBJ2-5; 7 nucleotides agree with TRBD1. Trimming at V came to 5 bases and at J to 3 bases, leaving 10 bases not matched to a gene. The CDR3 extends over 15 amino acids. The germline CDR1 and CDR2 sequences are SGHNT and YYREEE (reference sequence). In DNA form, the CDR3 reads TGTGCCAGCAGGCAAAGACAGGGTGTGGAAGAGACCCAGTACTTC. Its protein product is CASRQRQGVEETQYF.

The chain carries TRBV29-1 and TRBJ2-7; 7 bases are shared with TRBD2. Germline assignment: CDR1 SQVTM and CDR2 ANQGSEA. The ends lost 7 bases at V and 3 bases at J; junction bases unmatched: 9. The CDR3 sequence is 13 residues long. The CDR3 loop is CSALPSGGYEQYF. The CDR3 bases are TGCAGCGCCCTCCCGTCGGGGGGCTACGAGCAGTACTTC.

The V call is TRBV4-1, the J call TRBJ1-2; no definite D call. The germline CDR1 and CDR2 sequences are MGHRA and YSYEKL. This CDR3 region has 16 residues. V gave up 1 base and J gave up 2 bases, with 14 bases separating them. The CDR3 DNA sequence: TGCGCCAGCAGCCAAGTACCATCCTGGGCGAACTATGGCTACACCTTC. Encoded protein: CASSQVPSWANYGYTF.

This clone has a single count. The rearrangement joins TRBV28 to TRBJ2-7; D not certain. CDR1 is MDHEN and CDR2 is SYDVKM in the germline V gene. CDR3 length equals 16 residues. Between the trimmed V and J ends, which lost 3 bases and 3 bases, there was a span of 18 bases. The CDR3 nucleotides are TGTGCCAGCAGTTTTCCACGAGTCCCACCCAACTACGAGCAGTACTTC. It translates to CASSFPRVPPNYEQYF.

This clone was picked up a small number of times. The rearrangement uses TRBV5-4 and TRBJ1-1; 7 bases map to TRBD1. Looked up from germline, CDR1 is SGHNT and CDR2 is YYREEE (reference sequence). This CDR3 contains 16 residues. Trimming took 0 bases from V and 1 from J; bases not matched to a gene: 6. The CDR3 coding sequence is TGTGCCAGCAGCTTGGCCATCGGGACAGAGAACACTGAAGCTTTCTTT. This encodes CASSLAIGTENTEAFF.

CDR3 bases: TGTGCCTGGAGAACCGTGGTTTTTACTGAAGCTTTCTTT. Translating it yields CAWRTVVFTEAFF. This sequence joins TRBV30 and TRBJ1-1; D uncertain. Trimming stripped 3 bases from V and 5 bases from J, with 13 bases between. Germline CDR1 reads GTSNPN; CDR2 reads SVGIG (reference sequence). This CDR3 contains 13 residues.

V usage is TRBV6-5 and J usage is TRBJ2-2; no definite D call. CDR3 length equals 13 residues. Trimming left V 6 bases short and J 1 base short, with 6 bases between. CDR1 is MNHEY and CDR2 is SVGAGI in the germline V gene. The CDR3 sequence is CASRPQNTGELFF. The CDR3 nucleotides are TGTGCCAGCAGACCCCAGAACACCGGGGAGCTGTTTTTT.

The V call is TRBV28, the J call TRBJ2-7; the D gene is possibly TRBD1 (6 bases). The CDR3 length is 14 residues. Germline CDR1 reads MDHEN; CDR2 reads SYDVKM. V lost 6 bases, J lost 0 bases, and 12 bases lay in between. In nucleotides, the CDR3 is TGTGCCAGCAGCTGGACAGTCAGCTCCTACGAGCAGTACTTC. Translated: CASSWTVSSYEQYF.

This clone is medium-sized (0.01 to 0.1%) in the sample. Other DNA sequences from this sample encode an identical CDR3 as well. The gene calls are TRBV7-3 and TRBJ2-5, with D perhaps assigned TRBD1 or TRBD2 (5 bases each). V was clipped by 5 bases and J by 5 bases, with 18 bases between them. Germline V gene data show CDR1 as SGHTA and CDR2 as FQGTGA. The CDR3 consists of 15 residues. The CDR3 nucleotides read TGTGCCAGCAGCGAAGGGTTGGGGGAGATGGAGACCCAGTACTTC. Protein: CASSEGLGEMETQYF.

The V gene is TRBV2, the J gene TRBJ2-3; D unresolved. The germline CDR1 and CDR2 sequences are SNHLY and FYNNEI. The CDR3 length is 15 residues. V was trimmed by 2 bases and J by 5 bases, leaving 14 bases between them. The CDR3 reads CASSERPTFQDTQYF. As DNA, the CDR3 is TGTGCCAGCAGTGAACGACCAACCTTCCAAGATACGCAGTATTTT.